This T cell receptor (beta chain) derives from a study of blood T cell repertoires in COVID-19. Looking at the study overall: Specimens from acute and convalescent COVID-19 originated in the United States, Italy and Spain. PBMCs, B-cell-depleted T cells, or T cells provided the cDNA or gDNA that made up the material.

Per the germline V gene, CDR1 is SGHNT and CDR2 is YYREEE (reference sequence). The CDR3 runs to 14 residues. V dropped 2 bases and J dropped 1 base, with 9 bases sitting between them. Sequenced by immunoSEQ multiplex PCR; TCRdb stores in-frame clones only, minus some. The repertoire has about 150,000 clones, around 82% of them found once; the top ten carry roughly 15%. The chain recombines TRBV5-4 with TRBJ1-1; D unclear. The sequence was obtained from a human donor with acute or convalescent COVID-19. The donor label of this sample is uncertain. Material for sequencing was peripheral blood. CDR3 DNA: TGTGCCAGCAGCTTAGGCGGTTGGAACACTGAAGCTTTCTTT. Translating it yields CASSLGGWNTEAFF.